This T cell receptor (beta chain) was documented in a study of cytomegalovirus exposure and HLA in healthy donors. V gave up 6 bases and J gave up 8 bases; unmatched junction bases: 5. The CDR3 is 12 residues long. Germline values: CDR1 MDHEN, CDR2 SYDVKM. Vbeta (60) and Jbeta (13) primers were used in the PCR. Only in-frame clones appear in the TCRdb table, and some are missing; sequencing was by immunoSEQ multiplex PCR. The table includes fewer than 250,000 clones, 65% to 85% detected once. The V gene is TRBV28, the J gene TRBJ1-2, with TRBD1 matching over 8 bases. The sequenced material came from PBMCs. The sequence derives from a young woman in good health and CMV-seronegative. The CDR3 coding sequence is TGTGCCAGCAGGCCAGGGGGCCAGGGCTACACCTTC. Protein product: CASRPGGQGYTF.